This TCR beta chain was found in a study of early T cells in non-severe SARS-CoV-2 infection. General study findings and limits: Private and CD4 specificities were missed by VDJdb matching, which favored anti-spike CD8 responses.

The table lists this clonotype with many counts. Its antigen remains unknown. Researchers attached unique molecular identifiers to individual cDNA molecules. TCRdb passed the 5' RACE reads through MiXCR, listing each CDR3 protein once. The table shows tens of thousands of distinct CDR3 sequences, with approximately 6.2% occurring only once. CDR1 is MNHEY and CDR2 is SVGAGI in the germline V gene. This CDR3 contains 15 residues. V lost 4 bases to trimming and J lost 4 bases, with 14 bases between them. The TCR comes from an adult who was a healthcare worker with PCR-confirmed SARS-CoV-2 infection or an uninfected control (not recorded which). The J gene is TRBJ1-5, the V gene TRBV6-5; D is uncertain. Sequences were derived from whole blood, sampled at baseline. CDR3 nucleotide sequence: TGTGCCAGCAGTTCCACTTGGGGAGGGAATCAGCCCCAGCATTTT. As protein: CASSSTWGGNQPQHF.